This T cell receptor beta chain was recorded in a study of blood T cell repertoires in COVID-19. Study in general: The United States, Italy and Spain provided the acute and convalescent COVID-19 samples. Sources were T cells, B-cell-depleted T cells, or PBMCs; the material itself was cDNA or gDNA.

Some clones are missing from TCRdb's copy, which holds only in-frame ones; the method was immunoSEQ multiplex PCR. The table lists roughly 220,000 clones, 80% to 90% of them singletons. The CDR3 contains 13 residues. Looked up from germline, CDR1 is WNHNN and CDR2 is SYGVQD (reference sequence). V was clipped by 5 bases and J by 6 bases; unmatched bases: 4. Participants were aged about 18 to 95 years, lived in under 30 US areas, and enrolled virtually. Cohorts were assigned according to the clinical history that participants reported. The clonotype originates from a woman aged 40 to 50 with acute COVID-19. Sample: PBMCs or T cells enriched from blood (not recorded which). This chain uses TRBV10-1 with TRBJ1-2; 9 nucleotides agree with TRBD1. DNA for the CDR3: TGCGCCAGCAGTCACGGGACAGGGAATGGCTACACCTTC. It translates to CASSHGTGNGYTF.